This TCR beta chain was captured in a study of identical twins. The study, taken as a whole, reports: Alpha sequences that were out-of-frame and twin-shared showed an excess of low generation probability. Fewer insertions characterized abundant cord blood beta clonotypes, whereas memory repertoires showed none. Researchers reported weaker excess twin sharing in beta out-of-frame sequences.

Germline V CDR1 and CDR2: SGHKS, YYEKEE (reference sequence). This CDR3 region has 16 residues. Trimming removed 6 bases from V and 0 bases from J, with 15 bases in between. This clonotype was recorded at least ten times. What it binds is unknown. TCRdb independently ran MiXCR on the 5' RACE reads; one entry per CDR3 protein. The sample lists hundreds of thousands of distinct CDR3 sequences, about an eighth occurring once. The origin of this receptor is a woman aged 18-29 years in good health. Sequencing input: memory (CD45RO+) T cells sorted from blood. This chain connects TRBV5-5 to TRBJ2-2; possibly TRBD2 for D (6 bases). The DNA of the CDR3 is TGTGCCAGCAACAAGTACGGGACTTCGAACACCGGGGAGCTGTTTTTT. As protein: CASNKYGTSNTGELFF.